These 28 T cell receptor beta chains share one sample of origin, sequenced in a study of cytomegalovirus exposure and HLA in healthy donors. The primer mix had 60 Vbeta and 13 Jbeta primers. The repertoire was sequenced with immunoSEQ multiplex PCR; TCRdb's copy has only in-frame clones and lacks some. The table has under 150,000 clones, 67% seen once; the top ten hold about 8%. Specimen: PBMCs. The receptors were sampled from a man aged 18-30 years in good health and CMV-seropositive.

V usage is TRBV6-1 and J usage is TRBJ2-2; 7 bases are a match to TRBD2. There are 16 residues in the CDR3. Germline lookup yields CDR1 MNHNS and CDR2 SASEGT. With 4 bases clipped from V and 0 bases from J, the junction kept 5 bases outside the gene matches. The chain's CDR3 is CASSGRSGANTGELFF. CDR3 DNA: TGTGCCAGCAGTGGGAGAAGCGGGGCGAACACCGGGGAGCTGTTTTTT.

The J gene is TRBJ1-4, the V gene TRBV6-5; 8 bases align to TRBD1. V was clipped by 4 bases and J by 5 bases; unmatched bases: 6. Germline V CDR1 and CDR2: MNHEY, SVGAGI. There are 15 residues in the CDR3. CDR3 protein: CASSSDRGGNEKLFF. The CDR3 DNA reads TGTGCCAGCAGTTCCGACAGGGGAGGGAATGAAAAACTGTTTTTT.

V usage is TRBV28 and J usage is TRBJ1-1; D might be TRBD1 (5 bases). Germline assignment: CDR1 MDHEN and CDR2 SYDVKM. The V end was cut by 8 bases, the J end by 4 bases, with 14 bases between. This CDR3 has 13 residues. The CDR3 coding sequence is TGTGCCAGCGGGGCCGGCCCGCGCACTGAAGCTTTCTTT. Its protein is CASGAGPRTEAFF.

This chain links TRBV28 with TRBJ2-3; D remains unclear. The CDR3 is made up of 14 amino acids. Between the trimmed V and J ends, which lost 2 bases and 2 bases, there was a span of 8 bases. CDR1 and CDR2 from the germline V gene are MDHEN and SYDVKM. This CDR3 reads CASSLGASTDTQYF. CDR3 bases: TGTGCCAGCAGTTTAGGAGCTTCCACAGATACGCAGTATTTT.

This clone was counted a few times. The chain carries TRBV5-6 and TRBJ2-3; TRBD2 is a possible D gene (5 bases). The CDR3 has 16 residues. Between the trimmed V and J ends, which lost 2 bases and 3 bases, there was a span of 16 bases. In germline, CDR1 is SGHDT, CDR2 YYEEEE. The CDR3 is CASSFVMDSGTDTQYF. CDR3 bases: TGTGCCAGCAGCTTTGTCATGGACTCCGGTACAGATACGCAGTATTTT.

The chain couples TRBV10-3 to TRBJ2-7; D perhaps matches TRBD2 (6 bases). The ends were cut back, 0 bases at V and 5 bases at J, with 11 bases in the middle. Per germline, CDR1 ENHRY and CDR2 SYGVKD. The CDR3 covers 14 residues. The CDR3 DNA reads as TGTGCCATCAGTGAGTCTGGGGGGTCCCACGAGCAGTACGTC. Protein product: CAISESGGSHEQYV.

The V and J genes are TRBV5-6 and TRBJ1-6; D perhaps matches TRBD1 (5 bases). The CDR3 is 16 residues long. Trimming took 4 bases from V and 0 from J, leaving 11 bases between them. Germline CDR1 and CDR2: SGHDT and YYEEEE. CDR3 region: CASSLGGGSYNSPLHF. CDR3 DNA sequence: TGTGCCAGCAGCCTGGGGGGAGGCTCCTATAATTCACCCCTCCACTTT.

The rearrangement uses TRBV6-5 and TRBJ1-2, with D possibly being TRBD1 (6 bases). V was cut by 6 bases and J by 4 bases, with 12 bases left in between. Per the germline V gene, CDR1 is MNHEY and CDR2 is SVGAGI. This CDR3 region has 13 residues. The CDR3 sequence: CASRGDIPYGYTF. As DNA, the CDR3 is TGTGCCAGCAGAGGGGACATTCCCTATGGCTACACCTTC.

Here the CDR3 DNA reads TGTGCCAGCAGGGACTCAAAAGGGGAAAAACTGTTTTTT. This sequence encodes CASRDSKGEKLFF. The chain couples TRBV6-1 to TRBJ1-4, with no clear D. There are 13 residues in the CDR3. Trimming removed 6 bases from V and 8 bases from J, with 13 bases in between. Germline loops: CDR1 MNHNS, CDR2 SASEGT.

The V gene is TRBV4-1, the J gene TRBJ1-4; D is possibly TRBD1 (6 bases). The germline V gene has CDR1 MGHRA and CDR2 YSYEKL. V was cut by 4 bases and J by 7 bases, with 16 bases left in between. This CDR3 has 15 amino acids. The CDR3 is CASSPHRDSGEKLFF. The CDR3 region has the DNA TGCGCCAGCAGCCCTCACAGGGATTCGGGTGAAAAACTGTTTTTT.

This CDR3 reads CASSQGATLNTEAFF. Here the CDR3 DNA reads TGCGCCAGCAGCCAAGGGGCCACCTTGAACACTGAAGCTTTCTTT. The chain has TRBV4-1 and TRBJ1-1; D call uncertain. The ends were cut back, 1 base at V and 0 bases at J, with 9 bases in the middle. Looked up from germline, CDR1 is MGHRA and CDR2 is YSYEKL. CDR3 length: 15 amino acids.

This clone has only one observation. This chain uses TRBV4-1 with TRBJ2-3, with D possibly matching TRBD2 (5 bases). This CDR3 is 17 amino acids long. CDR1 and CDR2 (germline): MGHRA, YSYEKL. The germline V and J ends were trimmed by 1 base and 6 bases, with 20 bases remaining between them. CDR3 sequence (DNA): TGCGCCAGCAGCCAAGTTCCTCCGGTGACTACCCGGGATACGCAGTATTTT. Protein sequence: CASSQVPPVTTRDTQYF.

CDR3 in DNA: TGTGCCACCAGCAGAGATTCGAGTTACTTGAGTCCGGGTGAGCAGTTCTTC. It codes for CATSRDSSYLSPGEQFF. The rearrangement uses TRBV15 and TRBJ2-1; D unresolved. From germline, CDR1 is LNHNV and CDR2 YYDKDF (reference sequence). V was clipped by 0 bases and J by 9 bases, with 21 bases between them. CDR3 length equals 17 residues.

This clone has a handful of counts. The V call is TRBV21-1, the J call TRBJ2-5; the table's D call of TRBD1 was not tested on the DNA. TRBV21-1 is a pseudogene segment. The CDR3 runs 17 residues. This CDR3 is CASSKGHIRDSQETQYF. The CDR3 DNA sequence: TGTGCCAGCAGCAAAGGGCACATCCGGGACAGTCAAGAGACCCAGTACTTC.

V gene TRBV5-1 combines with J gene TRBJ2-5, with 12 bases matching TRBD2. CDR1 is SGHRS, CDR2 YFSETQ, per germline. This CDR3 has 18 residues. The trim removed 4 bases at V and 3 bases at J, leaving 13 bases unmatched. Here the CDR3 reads CASSPTTSGGPIKETQYF. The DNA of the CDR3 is TGCGCCAGCAGCCCAACGACTAGCGGGGGCCCGATAAAAGAGACCCAGTACTTC.

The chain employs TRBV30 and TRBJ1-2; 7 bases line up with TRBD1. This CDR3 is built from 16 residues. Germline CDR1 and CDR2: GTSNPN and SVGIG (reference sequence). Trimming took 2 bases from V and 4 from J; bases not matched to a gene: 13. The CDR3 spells CAWSTGVRGSIYGYTF. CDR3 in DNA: TGTGCCTGGAGTACGGGGGTCAGGGGGTCAATCTATGGCTACACCTTC.

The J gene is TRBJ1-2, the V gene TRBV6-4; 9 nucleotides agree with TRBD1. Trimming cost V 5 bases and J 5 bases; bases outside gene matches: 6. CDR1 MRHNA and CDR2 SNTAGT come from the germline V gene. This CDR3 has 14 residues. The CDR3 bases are TGTGCCAGCAGTTCACAGGGGGCCGGATATGGCTACACCTTC. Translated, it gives CASSSQGAGYGYTF.

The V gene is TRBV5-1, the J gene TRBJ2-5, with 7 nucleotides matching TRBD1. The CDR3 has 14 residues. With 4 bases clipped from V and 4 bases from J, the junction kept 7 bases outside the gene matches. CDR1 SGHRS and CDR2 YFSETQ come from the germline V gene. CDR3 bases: TGCGCCAGCAGCCGGGACAGCTCACGAGAGACCCAGTACTTC. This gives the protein CASSRDSSRETQYF.

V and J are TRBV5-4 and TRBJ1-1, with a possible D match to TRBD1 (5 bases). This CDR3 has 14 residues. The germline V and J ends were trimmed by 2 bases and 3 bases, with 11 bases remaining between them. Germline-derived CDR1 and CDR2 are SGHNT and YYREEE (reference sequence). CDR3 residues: CASSLWGADTEAFF. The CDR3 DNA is TGTGCCAGCAGCTTATGGGGCGCGGACACTGAAGCTTTCTTT.

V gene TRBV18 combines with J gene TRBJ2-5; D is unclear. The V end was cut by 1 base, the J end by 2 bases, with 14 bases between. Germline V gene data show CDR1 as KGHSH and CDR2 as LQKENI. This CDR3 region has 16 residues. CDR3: CASSPLPASRQETQYF. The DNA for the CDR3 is TGTGCCAGCTCACCACTCCCGGCTAGTCGGCAAGAGACCCAGTACTTC.

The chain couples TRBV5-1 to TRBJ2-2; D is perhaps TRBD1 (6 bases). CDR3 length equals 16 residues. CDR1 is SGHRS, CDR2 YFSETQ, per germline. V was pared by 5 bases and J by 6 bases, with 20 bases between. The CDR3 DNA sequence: TGCGCCAGCAGTTACGTACAGGGATCTCTCGCCGGGGAGCTGTTTTTT. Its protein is CASSYVQGSLAGELFF.

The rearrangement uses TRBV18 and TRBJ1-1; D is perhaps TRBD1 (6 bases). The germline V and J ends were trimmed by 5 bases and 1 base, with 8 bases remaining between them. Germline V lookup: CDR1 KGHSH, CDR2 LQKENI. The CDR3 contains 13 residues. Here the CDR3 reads CASSADRNTEAFF. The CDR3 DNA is TGTGCCAGCTCAGCGGACAGGAACACTGAAGCTTTCTTT. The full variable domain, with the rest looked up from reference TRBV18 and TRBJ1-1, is NAGVMQNPRHLVRRRGQEARLRCSPMKGHSHVYWYRQLPEEGLKFMVYLQKENIIDESGMPKERFSAEFPKEGPSILRIQQVVRGDSAAYFCASSADRNTEAFFGQGTRLTVV.

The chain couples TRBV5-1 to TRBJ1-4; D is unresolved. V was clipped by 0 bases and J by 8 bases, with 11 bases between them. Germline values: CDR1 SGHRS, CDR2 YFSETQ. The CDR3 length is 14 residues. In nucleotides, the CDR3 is TGCGCCAGCAGCTTGGTCCATCGGGAGGAAAAACTGTTTTTT. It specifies CASSLVHREEKLFF.

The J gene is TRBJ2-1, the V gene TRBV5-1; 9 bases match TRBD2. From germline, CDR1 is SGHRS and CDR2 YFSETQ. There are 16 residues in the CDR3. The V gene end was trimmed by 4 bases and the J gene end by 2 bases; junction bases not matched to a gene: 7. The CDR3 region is CASSANSGGAYNEQFF. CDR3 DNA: TGCGCCAGCAGCGCTAATAGCGGGGGCGCCTACAATGAGCAGTTCTTC.

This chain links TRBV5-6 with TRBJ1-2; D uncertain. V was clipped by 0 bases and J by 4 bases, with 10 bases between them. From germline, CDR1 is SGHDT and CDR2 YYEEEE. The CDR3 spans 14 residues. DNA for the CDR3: TGTGCCAGCAGCTTGGCCGTCGCACTCTATGGCTACACCTTC. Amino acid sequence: CASSLAVALYGYTF. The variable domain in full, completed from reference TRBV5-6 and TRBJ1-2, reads DAGVTQSPTHLIKTRGQQVTLRCSPKSGHDTVSWYQQALGQGPQFIFQYYEEEERQRGNFPDRFSGHQFPNYSSELNVNALLLGDSALYLCASSLAVALYGYTFGSGTRLTVV.

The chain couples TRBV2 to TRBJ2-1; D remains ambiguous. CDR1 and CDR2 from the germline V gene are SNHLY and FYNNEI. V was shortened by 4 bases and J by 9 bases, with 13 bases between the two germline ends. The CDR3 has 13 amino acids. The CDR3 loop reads CASSANEVVEQFF. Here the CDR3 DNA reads TGTGCCAGCAGTGCCAATGAGGTGGTTGAGCAGTTCTTC.

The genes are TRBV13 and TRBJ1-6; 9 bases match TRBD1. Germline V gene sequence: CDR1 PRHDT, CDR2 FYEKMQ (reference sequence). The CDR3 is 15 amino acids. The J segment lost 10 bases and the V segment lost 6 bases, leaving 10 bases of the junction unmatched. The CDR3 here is CASRLGQGRGSPLHF. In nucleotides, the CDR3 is TGTGCCAGCAGACTCGGACAGGGGAGGGGCTCACCCCTCCACTTT. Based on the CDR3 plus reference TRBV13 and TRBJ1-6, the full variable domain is AAGVIQSPRHLIKEKRETATLKCYPIPRHDTVYWYQQGPGQDPQFLISFYEKMQSDKGSIPDRFSAQQFSDYHSELNMSSLELGDSALYFCASRLGQGRGSPLHFGNGTRLTVT.

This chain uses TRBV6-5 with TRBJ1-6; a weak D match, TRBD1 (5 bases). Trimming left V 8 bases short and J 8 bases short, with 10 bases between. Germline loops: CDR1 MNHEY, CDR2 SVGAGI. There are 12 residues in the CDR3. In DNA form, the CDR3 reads TGTGCCAGCCAAGGCAGGGATTCACCCCTCCACTTT. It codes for CASQGRDSPLHF.